This T cell receptor (beta chain) emerged from a study of shared clonotypes between healthy human individuals. Notes on this clone: What it binds is not known.

CDR1 and CDR2 (germline): SGHTA, FQGNSA. V was clipped by 5 bases and J by 7 bases, with 17 bases between them. The CDR3 length is 14 residues. Adult donors, all healthy and HIV-negative, had no recent acute infections or vaccinations. Broader study findings: An anticipated effect of sequencing depth on clonotype sharing among donors was recognized.

Sequencing was performed with immunoSEQ multiplex PCR; in TCRdb, only in-frame clones are kept and a portion is missing. Here the sample spans about 690,000 clones, around 91% being singletons. The sequence came from a man aged 18 to 30 in good health. Some clones in this sample may be carry-over from other donors' samples. This chain joins TRBV7-2 and TRBJ1-1, with D perhaps TRBD1 (6 bases). The sample taken for sequencing was memory CD8+ T cells from PBMCs. Subset here: CD45RO+ cells pooled with CCR7-negative TemRA cells. The CDR3: CASSAYLGQIEAFF. The CDR3 nucleotides are TGTGCCAGCAGCGCCTACCTCGGACAGATTGAAGCTTTCTTT.